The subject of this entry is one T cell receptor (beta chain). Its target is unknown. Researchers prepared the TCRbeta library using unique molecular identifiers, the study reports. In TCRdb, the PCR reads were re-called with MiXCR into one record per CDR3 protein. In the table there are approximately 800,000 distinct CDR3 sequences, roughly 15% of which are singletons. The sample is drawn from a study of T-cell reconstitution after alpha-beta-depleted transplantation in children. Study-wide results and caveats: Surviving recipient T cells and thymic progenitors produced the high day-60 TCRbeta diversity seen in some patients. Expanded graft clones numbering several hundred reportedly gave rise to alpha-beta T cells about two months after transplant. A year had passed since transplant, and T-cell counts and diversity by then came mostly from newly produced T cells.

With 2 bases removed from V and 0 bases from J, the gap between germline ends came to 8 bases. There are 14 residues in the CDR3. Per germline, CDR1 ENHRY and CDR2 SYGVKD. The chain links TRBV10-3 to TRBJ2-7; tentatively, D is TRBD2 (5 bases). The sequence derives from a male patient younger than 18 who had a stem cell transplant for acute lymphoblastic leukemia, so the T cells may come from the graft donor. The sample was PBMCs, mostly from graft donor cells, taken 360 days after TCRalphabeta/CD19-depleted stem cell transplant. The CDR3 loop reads CAISEMRDSYEQYF. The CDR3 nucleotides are TGTGCCATCAGTGAGATGAGGGACTCCTACGAGCAGTACTTC.